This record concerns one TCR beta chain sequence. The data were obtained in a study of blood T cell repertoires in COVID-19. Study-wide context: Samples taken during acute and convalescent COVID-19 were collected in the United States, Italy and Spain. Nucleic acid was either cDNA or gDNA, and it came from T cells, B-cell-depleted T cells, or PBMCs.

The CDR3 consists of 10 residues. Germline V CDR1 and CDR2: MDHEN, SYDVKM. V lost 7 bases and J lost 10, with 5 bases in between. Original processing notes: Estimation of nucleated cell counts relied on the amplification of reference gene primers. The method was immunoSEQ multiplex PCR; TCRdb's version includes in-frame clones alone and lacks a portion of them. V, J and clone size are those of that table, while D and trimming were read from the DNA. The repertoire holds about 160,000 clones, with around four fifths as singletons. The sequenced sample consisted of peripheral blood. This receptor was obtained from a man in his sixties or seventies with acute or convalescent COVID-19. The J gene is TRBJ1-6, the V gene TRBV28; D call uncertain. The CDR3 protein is CASNWSPLHF. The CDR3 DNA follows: TGTGCCAGCAACTGGTCACCCCTCCACTTT.